The 29 T cell receptor beta chains below were found in one sample sequenced in a study of PD-1 blockade in classical Hodgkin lymphoma. The time point was: cycle 4 day 1 (C4D1), after 5 to 7 weeks of nivolumab. Every patient relapsed after autologous stem cell transplantation, and brentuximab vedotin exposure varied. Data came from immunoSEQ multiplex PCR; TCRdb stores just in-frame clones and leaves some out. The sample yields tens of thousands of clones, roughly 88% seen once. Sample: peripheral blood mononuclear cells (PBMCs), taken before the fourth cycle of nivolumab. The receptors shown here come from a human donor with classical Hodgkin lymphoma.

DNA of the CDR3: TGCGCCAGCAGCTTGCGTGGGGGTGACACCATATATTTT. Encoded protein: CASSLRGGDTIYF. The V call is TRBV5-1, the J call TRBJ1-3, with D maybe TRBD1 (5 bases). CDR1 SGHRS and CDR2 YFSETQ come from the germline V gene. Trimming shortened V by 1 base and J by 8 bases, and 10 bases separated the two germline ends. This CDR3 contains 13 residues.

The chain couples TRBV4-2 to TRBJ2-7; the match to TRBD2 covers 13 bases. The CDR3 is 17 residues long. V shed 0 bases and J 7 bases; nucleotides not matched to a gene: 9. Germline V lookup: CDR1 LGHNA, CDR2 YNFKEQ. The DNA for the CDR3 is TGTGCCAGCAGCCAAGATGGAGGACTAGCGGGAGTTGGGGAGCAGTACTTC. Translating gives CASSQDGGLAGVGEQYF.

The CDR3 loop is CASSLTGHNEQFF. Written as DNA, the CDR3 is TGTGCCAGCAGCTTAACGGGACACAATGAGCAGTTCTTC. V is TRBV11-2 and J is TRBJ2-1, with D possibly called TRBD1 or TRBD2 (5 bases each). Germline V gives CDR1 SGHAT, CDR2 FQNNGV. This CDR3 has 13 amino acids. Trimming removed 2 bases at V and 5 bases at J, with 7 bases between.

CDR3: CASSMRDRVRGYTF. In DNA form, the CDR3 reads TGTGCCAGTAGTATGAGGGACAGGGTGCGTGGCTACACCTTC. This rearrangement joins TRBV19 to TRBJ1-2; 9 positions agree with TRBD1. The CDR3 runs 14 residues. Germline trimming cut 3 bases from V and 7 bases from J; bases unmatched to any gene: 6. Germline CDR1 reads LNHDA; CDR2 reads SQIVND (reference sequence).

The V call is TRBV5-1, the J call TRBJ1-1; D is perhaps TRBD1 (6 bases). The CDR3 sequence is 12 residues long. In germline, CDR1 is SGHRS, CDR2 YFSETQ. V was pared by 0 bases and J by 11 bases, with 11 bases between. CDR3 sequence (DNA): TGCGCCAGCAGCTTGGAGGGGACACCTGCTTTCTTT. This encodes CASSLEGTPAFF.

In the case of this clone: The same CDR3 also results from other DNA sequences found in this sample. The chain couples TRBV5-1 to TRBJ1-6; TRBD1 matches at 9 bases. Germline CDR1 is SGHRS and CDR2 is YFSETQ. This CDR3 region has 15 residues. V lost 0 bases and J lost 7; bases outside the gene matches: 2. CDR3 in amino acids: CASSLGGTGNSPLHF. DNA of the CDR3: TGCGCCAGCAGCTTGGGGGGGACAGGGAATTCACCCCTCCACTTT.

This clone was seen once. CDR3 amino acids: CASSDFGVGYTF. The CDR3 DNA reads TGTGCCAGCAGTGATTTTGGTGTTGGCTACACCTTC. V is TRBV6-1 and J is TRBJ1-2; D not resolved. CDR1 is MNHNS, CDR2 SASEGT, per germline. V dropped 3 bases and J dropped 7 bases, with 9 bases sitting between them. The CDR3 has 12 residues.

The rearrangement uses TRBV7-8 and TRBJ2-1; TRBD2 matches at 12 bases. The V segment lost 4 bases and the J segment 2 bases; nucleotides outside the gene matches: 0. CDR3 length: 15 residues. Looked up from germline, CDR1 is SGHVS and CDR2 is FQNEAQ. CDR3 DNA sequence: TGTGCCAGCAGCTCTAGCGGGGGGGCCTACAATGAGCAGTTCTTC. The encoded protein is CASSSSGGAYNEQFF.

V gene TRBV5-1 combines with J gene TRBJ2-1; perhaps TRBD1 as D (7 bases). Germline V gene data show CDR1 as SGHRS and CDR2 as YFSETQ. The V end lost 4 bases, the J end lost 7 bases, and 12 bases lay between the germline ends. This CDR3 is 13 amino acids long. CDR3 bases: TGCGCCAGCAGCCGCAGGGGGGCGAATGAGCAGTTCTTC. It yields the protein CASSRRGANEQFF. The entire variable domain, with the rest obtained from reference TRBV5-1 and TRBJ2-1, is as follows: KAGVTQTPRYLIKTRGQQVTLSCSPISGHRSVSWYQQTPGQGLQFLFEYFSETQRNKGNFPGRFSGRQFSNSRSEMNVSTLELGDSALYLCASSRRGANEQFFGPGTRLTVL.

The rearrangement links TRBV5-6 to TRBJ2-2; possibly TRBD1 or TRBD2 for D (6 bases each). Trimming stripped 1 base from V and 4 bases from J, with 8 bases between. Germline V gene sequence: CDR1 SGHDT, CDR2 YYEEEE. The CDR3 is 14 residues long. CDR3 nucleotides: TGTGCCAGCAGCTTGAAGGGGGGCACCGGGGAGCTGTTTTTT. Protein product: CASSLKGGTGELFF. Supplemented by reference TRBV5-6 and TRBJ2-2, the full variable domain reads DAGVTQSPTHLIKTRGQQVTLRCSPKSGHDTVSWYQQALGQGPQFIFQYYEEEERQRGNFPDRFSGHQFPNYSSELNVNALLLGDSALYLCASSLKGGTGELFFGEGSRLTVL.

The rearrangement uses TRBV4-1 and TRBJ2-7; weak D call: TRBD1 (6 bases). Germline CDR1 MGHRA, CDR2 YSYEKL. Trimming pared 0 bases from V and 0 bases from J, leaving 15 bases between. The CDR3 sequence is 17 residues long. The CDR3 sequence: CASSQDRQARRSYEQYF. DNA for the CDR3: TGCGCCAGCAGCCAAGACCGACAGGCCCGCCGCTCCTACGAGCAGTACTTC.

The V gene is TRBV5-1, the J gene TRBJ2-5; the D is unclear. The CDR3 runs to 14 residues. V was trimmed by 8 bases and J by 2 bases, leaving 16 bases between them. Per the germline V gene, CDR1 is SGHRS and CDR2 is YFSETQ. This chain's CDR3 is CASKQSLSQETQYF. For the CDR3, the DNA is TGCGCCAGTAAACAGTCCTTAAGTCAAGAGACCCAGTACTTC.

The gene calls are TRBV10-1 and TRBJ2-3; D remains ambiguous. The CDR3 extends over 11 amino acids. Deletions cut 3 bases from V and 6 bases from J, with 4 bases between. Looked up from germline, CDR1 is WNHNN and CDR2 is SYGVQD (reference sequence). CDR3 sequence: CASSDFDTQYF. CDR3 nucleotides: TGCGCCAGCAGTGATTTTGATACGCAGTATTTT.

The chain joins TRBV18 to TRBJ2-5; D gene ambiguous. Between the trimmed V and J ends, which lost 3 bases and 1 base, there was a span of 6 bases. Germline CDR1 is KGHSH and CDR2 is LQKENI. The CDR3 totals 13 residues. CDR3 coding DNA: TGTGCCAGCTCACCCCCGAGCCAAGAGACCCAGTACTTC. Protein sequence: CASSPPSQETQYF. Based on the CDR3 plus reference TRBV18 and TRBJ2-5, the full variable domain is NAGVMQNPRHLVRRRGQEARLRCSPMKGHSHVYWYRQLPEEGLKFMVYLQKENIIDESGMPKERFSAEFPKEGPSILRIQQVVRGDSAAYFCASSPPSQETQYFGPGTRLLVL.

V usage is TRBV2 and J usage is TRBJ2-5, with 8 bases aligning to TRBD1. CDR1 is SNHLY and CDR2 is FYNNEI in the germline V gene. This CDR3 contains 16 residues. After removal of 5 bases from V and 3 bases from J, the junction contained 11 bases not matched to a gene. CDR3 coding DNA: TGTGCCAGCAGTCCCCTAGACAGGGGCGGGGAAGAGACCCAGTACTTC. As protein: CASSPLDRGGEETQYF.

The chain uses TRBV19 and TRBJ2-7, with D possibly being TRBD1 (6 bases). Trimming took 7 bases from V and 4 from J, leaving 17 bases between them. The CDR3 runs to 14 residues. Germline V gene data show CDR1 as LNHDA and CDR2 as SQIVND (reference sequence). The DNA for the CDR3 is TGTGCCAGTACCAAGGACAGAAGAGGTTACGAGCAGTACTTC. It specifies CASTKDRRGYEQYF.

The rearrangement uses TRBV4-1 and TRBJ2-1, with 9 bases that match TRBD2. The CDR3 loop spans 15 amino acids. V dropped 1 base and J dropped 5; count of bases not matched to a gene: 3. CDR1 and CDR2 (germline): MGHRA, YSYEKL. The CDR3 loop reads CASSQAASGNNEQFF. The CDR3 nucleotides read TGCGCCAGCAGCCAAGCAGCTAGCGGGAACAATGAGCAGTTCTTC.

V usage is TRBV5-1 and J usage is TRBJ2-7, with D possibly TRBD1 on 5 matching bases. V gave up 0 bases and J gave up 2 bases, with 9 bases separating them. The CDR3 length is 14 residues. CDR1 and CDR2 (germline): SGHRS, YFSETQ. The CDR3 DNA sequence: TGCGCCAGCAGCTTGGCCCCAGGGACCTACGAGCAGTACTTC. It codes for CASSLAPGTYEQYF.

This clone came up once. This chain uses TRBV6-6 with TRBJ1-1, with D tentatively TRBD1 (6 bases). The CDR3 sequence is 13 residues long. Germline V gives CDR1 MNHNY, CDR2 SVGAGI (reference sequence). V lost 5 bases to trimming and J lost 7 bases, with 14 bases between them. The CDR3 spells CASSQGMQGEAFF. The CDR3 DNA reads TGTGCCAGCAGTCAGGGGATGCAGGGTGAAGCTTTCTTT.

The chain combines TRBV7-2 with TRBJ2-4; weak D call: TRBD1 (6 bases). This CDR3 contains 15 residues. Germline V gene data show CDR1 as SGHTA and CDR2 as FQGNSA. V lost 7 bases to trimming and J lost 8 bases, with 21 bases between them. In DNA form, the CDR3 reads TGTGCCAGCACCTCCGGATTCACAGGGTTTCACATTCAGTACTTC. Its protein is CASTSGFTGFHIQYF.

This chain connects TRBV23-1 to TRBJ1-5; 7 bases match TRBD1. TRBV23-1 falls under the ORF class, with uncertain function. J was trimmed by 7 bases and V by 3 bases; bases with no gene match: 6. The CDR3 runs 14 residues. CDR3 sequence (DNA): TGCGCCAGCAGTCACGACAGGGTGGGGCAGCCCCAGCATTTT. Its protein is CASSHDRVGQPQHF.

The count of this clone is one. CDR3 sequence (DNA): TGTGCCAGCAGTGATGGGGGGTGGGAAAAACTGTTTTTT. Protein sequence: CASSDGGWEKLFF. This rearrangement joins TRBV25-1 to TRBJ1-4; weak D call: TRBD1 (5 bases). The CDR3 is 13 amino acids. Per germline, CDR1 MGHDK and CDR2 SYGVNS. The ends were cut back, 3 bases at V and 8 bases at J, with 10 bases in the middle.

The V call is TRBV5-1, the J call TRBJ2-5, with 8 bases identical to TRBD2. The ends lost 4 bases at V and 5 bases at J; junction bases unmatched: 13. CDR3 length: 16 amino acids. CDR1 is SGHRS and CDR2 is YFSETQ in the germline V gene. The CDR3 region is CASSVVAGGPAETQYF. In nucleotides, the CDR3 is TGCGCCAGCAGCGTGGTGGCGGGGGGCCCCGCCGAGACCCAGTACTTC.

This clone was found once. The V call is TRBV7-2, the J call TRBJ1-2, with TRBD1 matching over 8 bases. Germline CDR1 reads SGHTA; CDR2 reads FQGNSA. The CDR3 length is 16 residues. Trimming removed 2 bases from V and 7 bases from J; junction bases left unmatched: 12. CDR3 amino acids: CASSLIRGQGFGGYTF. CDR3 in DNA: TGTGCCAGCAGCTTAATTAGAGGACAGGGCTTCGGTGGCTACACCTTC. Drawing the rest from reference TRBV7-2 and TRBJ1-2, the complete variable domain is GAGVSQSPSNKVTEKGKDVELRCDPISGHTALYWYRQSLGQGLEFLIYFQGNSAPDKSGLPSDRFSAERTGGSVSTLTIQRTQQEDSAVYLCASSLIRGQGFGGYTFGSGTRLTVV.

This clone has only a few counts. The chain employs TRBV11-2 and TRBJ1-1; possibly TRBD1 for D (5 bases). CDR1 is SGHAT and CDR2 is FQNNGV in the germline V gene. Trimming cost V 8 bases and J 3 bases, with 10 bases left between them. The CDR3 is made up of 12 amino acids. The CDR3 nucleotides are TGTGCCAGCGGCGACAGCCACACTGAAGCTTTCTTT. Translated: CASGDSHTEAFF.

The J gene is TRBJ2-5, the V gene TRBV21-1; TRBD2 is the table's D call and was not checked against the DNA. TRBV21-1 is termed a pseudogene. The CDR3 length is 16 residues. The chain's CDR3 is CASSKRPDRLAGTQYF. CDR3 nucleotide sequence: TGTGCCAGCAGCAAAAGGCCCGACAGACTAGCGGGTACCCAGTACTTC.

The V and J genes are TRBV19 and TRBJ2-7; TRBD2 matches 9 bases. Per germline, CDR1 LNHDA and CDR2 SQIVND (reference sequence). CDR3 length: 13 residues. The V and J ends lost 3 bases and 3 bases, in that order; junction bases with no gene match: 0. In nucleotides, the CDR3 is TGTGCCAGTAGTATTAGCGGGAGCTACGAGCAGTACTTC. Residues: CASSISGSYEQYF.

The chain couples TRBV12-5 to TRBJ2-3, with 9 bases matching TRBD2. The CDR3 length is 19 residues. Germline trimming cut 3 bases from V and 4 bases from J; bases unmatched to any gene: 17. Germline CDR1 is LGHNT and CDR2 is FRNRAP. The CDR3 bases are TGTGCTAGTGGTTTAGCCCTTAGGGTAGCGGGGGCCCCGGCAGATACGCAGTATTTT. Its translation: CASGLALRVAGAPADTQYF.

J is TRBJ2-3 and V is TRBV9, with 9 bases identical to TRBD2. Germline CDR1 reads SGDLS; CDR2 reads YYNGEE. The V segment lost 3 bases and the J segment 0 bases; nucleotides outside the gene matches: 8. The CDR3 consists of 17 residues. The CDR3: CASSGSPGTSSTDTQYF. The CDR3 region has the DNA TGTGCCAGCAGCGGGTCTCCCGGGACTAGCAGCACAGATACGCAGTATTTT.